This TCR beta chain is from a study of untreated major depressive disorder. Notes on the study in general: TRBV05-01 (Vbeta 5.1) usage was higher in CD4+ T cells of depressed patients than controls. A comparatively small sample limits the generalizability of these findings. Three preselected Vbeta families were the sole sequencing comparisons.

Remarks on this clone: The antigen is not known.

Sequenced by immunoSEQ multiplex PCR; TCRdb stores in-frame clones only, minus some. This table has roughly 25,000 clones, roughly nine tenths appearing once. This CDR3 is 17 amino acids long. Per the germline V gene, CDR1 is MNHEY and CDR2 is SMNVEV (reference sequence). J lost 2 bases, V lost 10 bases, and 14 bases had no gene match. Excluded: major illness, comorbidity, regular medication, drug use, over 100 g alcohol weekly. Roughly 30 ml of peripheral blood was collected per donor. The sequence was obtained from a woman between 25 and 40 years old with major depressive disorder. The chain carries TRBV27 and TRBJ2-1, with TRBD2 matching over 10 bases. Sample: CD4+ T cells from PBMCs. The CDR3 nucleotides read TGTGCCACCCGTAGAGCGGGAGGGCCGGGGACCTACAATGAGCAGTTCTTC. Protein product: CATRRAGGPGTYNEQFF.